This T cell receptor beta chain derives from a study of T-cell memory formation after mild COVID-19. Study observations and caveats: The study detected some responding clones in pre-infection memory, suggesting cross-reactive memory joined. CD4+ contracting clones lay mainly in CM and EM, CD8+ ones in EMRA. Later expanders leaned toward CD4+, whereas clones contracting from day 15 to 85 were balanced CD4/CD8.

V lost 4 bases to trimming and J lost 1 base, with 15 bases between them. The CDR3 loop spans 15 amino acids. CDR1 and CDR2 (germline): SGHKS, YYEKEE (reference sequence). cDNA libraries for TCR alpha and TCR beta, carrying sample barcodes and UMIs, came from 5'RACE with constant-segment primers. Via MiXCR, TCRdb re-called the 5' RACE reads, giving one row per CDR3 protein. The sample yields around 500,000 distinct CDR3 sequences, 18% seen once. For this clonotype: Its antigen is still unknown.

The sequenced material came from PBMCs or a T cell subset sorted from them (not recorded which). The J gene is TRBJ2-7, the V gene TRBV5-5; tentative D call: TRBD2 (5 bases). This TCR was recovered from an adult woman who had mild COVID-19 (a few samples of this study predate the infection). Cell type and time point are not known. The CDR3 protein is CASSPGLLHSYEQYF. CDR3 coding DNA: TGTGCCAGCAGCCCTGGACTGCTGCATTCCTACGAGCAGTACTTC.